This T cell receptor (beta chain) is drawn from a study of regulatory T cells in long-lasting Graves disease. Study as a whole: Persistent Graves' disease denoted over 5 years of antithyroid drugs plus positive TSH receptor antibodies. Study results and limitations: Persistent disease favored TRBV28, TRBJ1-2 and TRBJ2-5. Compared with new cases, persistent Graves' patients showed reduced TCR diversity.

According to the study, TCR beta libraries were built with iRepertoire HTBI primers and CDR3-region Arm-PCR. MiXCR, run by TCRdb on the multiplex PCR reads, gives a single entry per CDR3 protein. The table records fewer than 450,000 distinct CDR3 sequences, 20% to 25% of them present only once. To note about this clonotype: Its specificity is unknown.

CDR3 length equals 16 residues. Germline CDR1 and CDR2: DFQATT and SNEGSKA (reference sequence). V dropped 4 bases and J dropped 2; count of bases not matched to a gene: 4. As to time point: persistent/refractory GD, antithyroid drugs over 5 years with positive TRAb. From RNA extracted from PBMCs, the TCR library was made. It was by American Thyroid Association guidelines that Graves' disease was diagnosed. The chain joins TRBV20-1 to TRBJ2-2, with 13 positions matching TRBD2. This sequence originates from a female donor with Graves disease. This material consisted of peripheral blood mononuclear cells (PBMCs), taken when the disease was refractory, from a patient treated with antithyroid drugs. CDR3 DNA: TGCAGTGCTACGGGACTAGCGGGGCAAAACACCGGGGAGCTGTTTTTT. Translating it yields CSATGLAGQNTGELFF.